The TCR beta chain under discussion was sequenced for a study of siplizumab effects on memory and regulatory T cells. Study observations and caveats: A minor fraction of alloreactive clones, and no more, mapped to unstimulated subsets. Confirmation that proliferating Tregs from siplizumab cultures had suppressive function was not obtained.

Per sample, roughly 9.5 x 10^4 TCR templates were assayed. Measured with immunoSEQ multiplex PCR; TCRdb has only the in-frame clones, and not every one. The sample shows about 14,000 clones, about 49% of them seen only once. For 6 days at 37°C, the mixed lymphocyte reaction cells were kept in coculture. The CDR3 is 14 residues long. Looked up from germline, CDR1 is SGHAT and CDR2 is FQNNGV. V lost 0 bases and J lost 13, with 16 bases in between. On this clone itself: Its antigen is unknown.

The receptor's source is a human donor in good health; the cells came from an allogeneic mixed lymphocyte reaction. The chain employs TRBV11-2 and TRBJ2-1; a possible D gene is TRBD2 (7 bases). Sample: CFSE-low (dividing) CD4+ T cells sorted from an allogeneic mixed lymphocyte reaction. The CDR3 loop reads CASSLDYEGGRQFF. The CDR3 nucleotides read TGTGCCAGCAGCTTAGATTATGAGGGGGGGCGACAGTTCTTC.